A selection of T cell receptor beta chains follows, all from one sample in a study of CD8+CD57+ T cells in acquired aplastic anemia. Each CDR3 protein is one row after TCRdb ran MiXCR on the reads. The sample includes 450,000 to 600,000 distinct CDR3 sequences, more than 25% of them seen just once. Sample: sorted CD4+, CD8+, or CD8+CD57+ T cells (not recorded which) from PBMCs. The receptors here all came from a human donor with aplastic anemia. CDR3s include the opening cysteine and the closing phenylalanine or tryptophan. Fields, in order: D gene, J gene, clone size, V gene, CDR3 protein, CDR3 DNA. A D gene is named only where the DNA matches it firmly. For some rows the clone size is stated as once, few or many, or as a class when expanded; others skip it.

d_call: TRBD1
j_call: TRBJ1-3
clone_size: many
v_call: TRBV2
cdr3_aa: CASILDRVISGNTIYF
cdr3_nt: TGTGCCAGCATCCTGGACAGGGTAATCTCTGGAAACACCATATATTTT

d_call: NA
j_call: TRBJ1-6
clone_size: NA
v_call: TRBV4-2
cdr3_aa: CASSQDREPGNSPLHF
cdr3_nt: TGTGCCAGCAGCCAAGATAGAGAACCGGGTAATTCACCCCTCCACTTT

d_call: TRBD2
j_call: TRBJ2-2
clone_size: NA
v_call: TRBV12-3/TRBV12-4
cdr3_aa: CASSSVVLAGGNTGELFF
cdr3_nt: TGTGCCAGCAGTTCAGTAGTACTAGCGGGGGGAAACACCGGGGAGCTGTTTTTT

d_call: NA
j_call: TRBJ2-1
clone_size: many
v_call: TRBV19
cdr3_aa: CASTWGGDNEQFF
cdr3_nt: TGTGCCAGTACGTGGGGAGGAGACAATGAGCAGTTCTTC

d_call: TRBD2
j_call: TRBJ2-5
clone_size: NA
v_call: TRBV5-6
cdr3_aa: CASSSEARTSGFQETQYF
cdr3_nt: TGTGCCAGCAGCTCGGAAGCAAGGACTAGCGGGTTCCAAGAGACCCAGTACTTC

d_call: NA
j_call: TRBJ2-7
clone_size: NA
v_call: TRBV24-1
cdr3_aa: CATHTKAAVSIEQYF
cdr3_nt: TGTGCCACCCATACTAAGGCGGCGGTCTCTATCGAGCAGTACTTC

d_call: TRBD1
j_call: TRBJ1-6
clone_size: NA
v_call: TRBV5-6
cdr3_aa: CASSPGQGPGSPLHF
cdr3_nt: TGTGCCAGCAGTCCGGGACAGGGTCCGGGTTCACCCCTCCACTTT

d_call: NA
j_call: TRBJ1-1
clone_size: NA
v_call: TRBV20-1
cdr3_aa: CSALDNRNTEAFF
cdr3_nt: TGCAGTGCTCTGGATAACAGGAACACTGAAGCTTTCTTT

d_call: NA
j_call: TRBJ1-6
clone_size: NA
v_call: TRBV15
cdr3_aa: CATSRAIPEALNNSPLHF
cdr3_nt: TGTGCCACCAGCAGAGCCATACCGGAGGCGTTAAATAATTCACCCCTCCACTTT

d_call: NA
j_call: TRBJ2-3
clone_size: many
v_call: TRBV24-1
cdr3_aa: CATSDPGRDSTDTQYF
cdr3_nt: TGTGCCACCAGTGACCCCGGACGGGACTCCACAGATACGCAGTATTTT